A single sample gave rise to the 15 T cell receptor beta chains below, sequenced in a study of cytomegalovirus exposure and HLA in healthy donors. The assay was immunoSEQ multiplex PCR, and TCRdb's table has in-frame clones only and misses some. The data hold around 250,000 clones, with roughly 90% observed a single time. Material: PBMCs. These receptor sequences come from a woman between 18 and 29 years old in good health and CMV-seronegative.

This chain joins TRBV7-2 and TRBJ2-1, with TRBD1 matching 9 bases. The CDR3 extends over 14 amino acids. The germline V gene has CDR1 SGHTA and CDR2 FQGNSA. V shed 5 bases and J 6 bases; nucleotides not matched to a gene: 5. As DNA, the CDR3 is TGTGCCAGCAGCCGGGACAGGGATCGCAATGAGCAGTTCTTC. It codes for CASSRDRDRNEQFF.

As concerns this clone: Other nucleotide sequences in the sample specify the same CDR3. The rearrangement uses TRBV6-1 and TRBJ1-5; D remains unclear. V was shortened by 1 base and J by 3 bases, with 10 bases between the two germline ends. Germline values: CDR1 MNHNS, CDR2 SASEGT. The CDR3 length is 15 residues. CDR3 region: CASSEGPGSNQPQHF. DNA of the CDR3: TGTGCCAGCAGTGAAGGTCCGGGTTCCAATCAGCCCCAGCATTTT.

A remark on this clone: Other DNA sequences of this sample code for an identical CDR3. V gene TRBV27 combines with J gene TRBJ2-3, with D uncertain. Germline V gives CDR1 MNHEY, CDR2 SMNVEV (reference sequence). Between the trimmed V and J ends, which lost 5 bases and 2 bases, there was a span of 5 bases. The CDR3 has 12 amino acids. The CDR3 coding sequence is TGTGCCAGCAGTAGCAACACAGATACGCAGTATTTT. Translation gives CASSSNTDTQYF.

This chain uses TRBV6-6 with TRBJ1-6; TRBD1 might be the D (6 bases). Per the germline V gene, CDR1 is MNHNY and CDR2 is SVGAGI (reference sequence). The V gene lost 5 bases and the J gene lost 7 bases, with 12 bases spanning the gap. The CDR3 totals 14 residues. CDR3 coding DNA: TGTGCCAGCAGTGCTGACAGGTTAAATTCACCCCTCCACTTT. It codes for CASSADRLNSPLHF.

The genes are TRBV9 and TRBJ1-1; TRBD1 matches 9 bases. The CDR3 is 16 residues long. Trimming took 3 bases from V and 5 from J; bases not matched to a gene: 11. Germline CDR1 and CDR2: SGDLS and YYNGEE. The CDR3 protein is CASSAGRDRVGTEAFF. As DNA, the CDR3 is TGTGCCAGCAGCGCTGGCCGGGACAGGGTAGGAACTGAAGCTTTCTTT. Supplemented by reference TRBV9 and TRBJ1-1, the full variable domain reads DSGVTQTPKHLITATGQRVTLRCSPRSGDLSVYWYQQSLDQGLQFLIQYYNGEERAKGNILERFSAQQFPDLHSELNLSSLELGDSALYFCASSAGRDRVGTEAFFGQGTRLTVV.

V usage is TRBV2 and J usage is TRBJ2-1; TRBD1 matches at 8 bases. There are 13 residues in the CDR3. CDR1 and CDR2 (germline): SNHLY, FYNNEI. After removal of 5 bases from V and 9 bases from J, the junction contained 6 bases not matched to a gene. CDR3 nucleotides: TGTGCCAGCAGTAGACAGGGGATGGGTGAGCAGTTCTTC. This sequence encodes CASSRQGMGEQFF.

V usage is TRBV20-1 and J usage is TRBJ2-7, with 7 bases matching TRBD1. The CDR3 has 11 residues. V lost 5 bases and J lost 6; bases outside the gene matches: 4. CDR1 and CDR2 (germline): DFQATT, SNEGSKA (reference sequence). The CDR3 reads CSAADRVEQYF. In nucleotides, the CDR3 is TGCAGTGCTGCAGACAGGGTCGAGCAGTACTTC.

The J gene is TRBJ2-1, the V gene TRBV11-2; TRBD1 aligns across 10 bases. The junction had 6 bases not matched to a gene; V was cut back by 5 bases and J by 5 bases. Germline CDR1 and CDR2: SGHAT and FQNNGV. The CDR3 is 15 residues long. CDR3 nucleotides: TGTGCCAGCAGCCCAGCGGGACAGGGGAACAATGAGCAGTTCTTC. Translated, it gives CASSPAGQGNNEQFF.

J is TRBJ2-5 and V is TRBV30; 7 bases align to TRBD2. Trimming at V came to 4 bases and at J to 0 bases, leaving 5 bases not matched to a gene. Germline lookup yields CDR1 GTSNPN and CDR2 SVGIG (reference sequence). CDR3 length: 14 amino acids. The CDR3 here is CAWNYGGNQETQYF. The CDR3 coding sequence is TGTGCCTGGAATTACGGGGGGAACCAAGAGACCCAGTACTTC.

V and J are TRBV5-5 and TRBJ1-2; 7 nucleotides align to TRBD1. Germline loops: CDR1 SGHKS, CDR2 YYEKEE (reference sequence). J lost 5 bases, V lost 4 bases, and 5 bases had no gene match. This CDR3 has 13 amino acids. The CDR3 protein is CASSGGQTYGYTF. For the CDR3, the DNA is TGTGCCAGCAGCGGGGGACAGACTTATGGCTACACCTTC.

The chain uses TRBV6-5 and TRBJ2-7; weak D call: TRBD1 (5 bases). V was pared by 3 bases and J by 2 bases, with 11 bases between. CDR1 MNHEY and CDR2 SVGAGI come from the germline V gene. The CDR3 length is 14 residues. The CDR3 nucleotides are TGTGCCAGCAGTTATGGTTGGGGCCCCTACGAGCAGTACTTC. Translating gives CASSYGWGPYEQYF.

The CDR3: CASSPTGVKGEKLFF. CDR3 DNA sequence: TGTGCCAGCAGTCCGACAGGGGTAAAGGGTGAAAAACTGTTTTTT. The rearrangement joins TRBV27 to TRBJ1-4, with 8 bases aligning to TRBD1. This CDR3 is built from 15 residues. The germline gives CDR1 MNHEY, CDR2 SMNVEV (reference sequence). The V and J ends lost 5 bases and 7 bases, in that order; junction bases with no gene match: 9.

V gene TRBV9 combines with J gene TRBJ2-7, with D perhaps matching TRBD1 (6 bases). Trimming pared 3 bases from V and 5 bases from J, leaving 21 bases between. The germline V gene has CDR1 SGDLS and CDR2 YYNGEE. The CDR3 contains 16 residues. The CDR3 coding sequence is TGTGCCAGCAGCGACGACCGGGACAAAGGCGGCCACGAGCAGTACTTC. Its translation is CASSDDRDKGGHEQYF.

Only one count was recorded for this clone. The genes are TRBV30 and TRBJ2-3, with TRBD1 matching 8 bases. The CDR3 is 15 residues long. V lost 0 bases, J lost 5 bases, and 7 bases stayed unmatched. CDR1 GTSNPN and CDR2 SVGIG come from the germline V gene (reference sequence). CDR3 sequence reads: CAWSVPQGAGDTQYF. CDR3 nucleotide sequence: TGTGCCTGGAGTGTACCTCAGGGGGCTGGAGATACGCAGTATTTT.

The CDR3 region is CASSPRQGGAGETQYF. In DNA, the CDR3 is TGCGCCAGCAGCCCTCGACAGGGAGGCGCGGGAGAGACCCAGTACTTC. The chain uses TRBV5-1 and TRBJ2-5; possibly TRBD1 for D (7 bases). The CDR3 contains 16 residues. The V end was cut by 4 bases, the J end by 4 bases, with 20 bases between. CDR1 is SGHRS and CDR2 is YFSETQ in the germline V gene. The full variable domain, its missing parts supplied by reference TRBV5-1 and TRBJ2-5, is KAGVTQTPRYLIKTRGQQVTLSCSPISGHRSVSWYQQTPGQGLQFLFEYFSETQRNKGNFPGRFSGRQFSNSRSEMNVSTLELGDSALYLCASSPRQGGAGETQYFGPGTRLLVL.